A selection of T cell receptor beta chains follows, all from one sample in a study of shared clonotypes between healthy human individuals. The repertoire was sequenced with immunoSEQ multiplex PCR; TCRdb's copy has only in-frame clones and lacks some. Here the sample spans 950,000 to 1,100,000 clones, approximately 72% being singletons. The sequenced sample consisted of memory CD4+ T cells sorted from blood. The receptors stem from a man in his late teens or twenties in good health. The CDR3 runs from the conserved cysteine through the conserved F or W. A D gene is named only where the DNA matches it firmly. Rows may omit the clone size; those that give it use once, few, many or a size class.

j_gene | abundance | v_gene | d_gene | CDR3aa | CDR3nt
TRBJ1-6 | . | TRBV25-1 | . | CASSDGLTLLNSPLHF | TGTGCCAGCAGTGATGGTCTCACTCTACTAAATTCACCCCTCCACTTT
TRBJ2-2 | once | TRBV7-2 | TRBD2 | CASSFILAANTGELFF | TGTGCCAGCAGCTTTATACTAGCGGCTAACACCGGGGAGCTGTTTTTT
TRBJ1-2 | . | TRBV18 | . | CASSPQGSYYGYTF | TGTGCCAGCTCACCACAGGGAAGTTACTATGGCTACACCTTC
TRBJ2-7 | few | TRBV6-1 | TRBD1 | CASRRGTDSYEQYF | TGTGCCAGCAGGAGGGGGACAGACTCCTACGAGCAGTACTTC
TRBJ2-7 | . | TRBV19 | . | CASSPLVGTFYEQYF | TGTGCCAGTAGTCCCCTTGTAGGGACTTTCTACGAGCAGTACTTC
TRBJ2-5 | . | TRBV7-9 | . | CASSLVPQGRETQYF | TGTGCCAGCAGCTTAGTACCACAGGGGAGGGAGACCCAGTACTTC
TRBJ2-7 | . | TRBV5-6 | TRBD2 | CASTQPGGWDEQYF | TGTGCCAGCACCCAACCGGGGGGGTGGGACGAGCAGTACTTC
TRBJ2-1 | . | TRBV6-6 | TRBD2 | CASSRGTSGSREQFF | TGTGCCAGCAGTCGGGGGACTAGCGGGAGTCGGGAGCAGTTCTTC
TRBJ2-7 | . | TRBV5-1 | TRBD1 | CASSLVTTGGNEQYF | TGCGCCAGCAGCTTGGTGACGACAGGGGGTAACGAGCAGTACTTC
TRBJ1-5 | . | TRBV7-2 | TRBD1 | CASSQGGTAHQPQHF | TGTGCCAGCAGCCAGGGGGGGACAGCCCATCAGCCCCAGCATTTT
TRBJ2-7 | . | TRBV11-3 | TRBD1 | CASSGGTGDYLRLVEQYF | TGTGCCAGCAGCGGGGGGACAGGGGATTACCTTAGATTGGTCGAGCAGTACTTC
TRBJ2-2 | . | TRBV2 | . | CASRKGTNTGELFF | TGTGCCAGCAGGAAAGGAACGAACACCGGGGAGCTGTTTTTT
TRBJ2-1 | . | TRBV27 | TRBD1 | CASTGQGFGNEQFF | TGTGCCAGTACCGGACAGGGGTTCGGAAATGAGCAGTTCTTC
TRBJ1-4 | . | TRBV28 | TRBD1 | CASSWDRGLSEKLFF | TGTGCCAGCAGTTGGGACAGGGGGCTAAGTGAAAAACTGTTTTTT
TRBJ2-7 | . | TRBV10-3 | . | CAISESSGSEQYF | TGTGCCATCAGTGAGTCCTCAGGTTCCGAGCAGTACTTC
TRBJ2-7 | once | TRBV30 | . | CAWNRDKYEQYF | TGTGCCTGGAACCGGGACAAATACGAGCAGTACTTC
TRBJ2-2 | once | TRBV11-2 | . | CASSSGYRSQTNTGELFF | TGTGCCAGCAGCTCCGGATATCGAAGTCAAACCAACACCGGGGAGCTGTTTTTT
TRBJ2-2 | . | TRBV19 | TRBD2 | CASKLAGGNTGELFF | TGTGCCAGTAAGCTAGCGGGAGGGAACACCGGGGAGCTGTTTTTT
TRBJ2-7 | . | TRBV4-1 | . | CASSQDPGISSYEQYF | TGCGCCAGCAGCCAAGATCCCGGGATAAGCTCCTACGAGCAGTACTTC
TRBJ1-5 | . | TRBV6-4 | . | CASSAEGDQPQHF | TGTGCCAGCAGTGCTGAAGGAGATCAGCCCCAGCATTTT
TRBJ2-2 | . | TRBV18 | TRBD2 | CASSPGLTGGPGELFF | TGTGCCAGCTCACCAGGACTGACGGGAGGCCCCGGGGAGCTGTTTTTT
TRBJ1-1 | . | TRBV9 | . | CASSQRGDSLGKAEAFF | TGTGCCAGCAGCCAACGAGGAGACAGCCTGGGGAAGGCTGAAGCTTTCTTT
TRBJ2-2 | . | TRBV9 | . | CASSVETGTGELFF | TGTGCCAGCAGCGTAGAGACCGGGACCGGGGAGCTGTTTTTT
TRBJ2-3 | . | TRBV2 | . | CASSDKKSTDTQYF | TGTGCCAGCAGTGATAAGAAAAGCACAGATACGCAGTATTTT
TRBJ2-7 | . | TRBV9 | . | CASTQEPEIFASEQYF | TGTGCCAGCACCCAGGAGCCCGAAATCTTCGCCTCGGAGCAGTACTTC
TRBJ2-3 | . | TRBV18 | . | CASSPPTHTDTQYF | TGTGCCAGCTCACCACCCACGCATACAGATACGCAGTATTTT
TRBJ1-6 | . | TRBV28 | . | CASSDRNSPLHF | TGTGCCAGCAGTGACAGGAATTCACCCCTCCACTTT
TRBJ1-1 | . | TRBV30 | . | CAWSVGRGNTEAFF | TGTGCCTGGAGTGTCGGCAGGGGGAACACTGAAGCTTTCTTT
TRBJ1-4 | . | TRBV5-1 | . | CASSPQEVVGNEKLFF | TGCGCCAGCAGCCCCCAGGAAGTTGTCGGAAATGAAAAACTGTTTTTT
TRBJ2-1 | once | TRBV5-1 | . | CASSLGGRPSYNEQFF | TGCGCCAGCAGCTTGGGGGGGAGACCCTCCTACAATGAGCAGTTCTTC
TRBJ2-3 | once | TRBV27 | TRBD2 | CASSFLAGGTDTQYF | TGTGCCAGCAGCTTTTTAGCGGGGGGCACAGATACGCAGTATTTT
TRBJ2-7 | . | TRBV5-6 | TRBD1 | CASSLVGTGSDEQYF | TGTGCCAGCAGCTTGGTAGGGACAGGTTCAGACGAGCAGTACTTC
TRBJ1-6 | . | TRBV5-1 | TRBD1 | CASSLGTEGSPLHF | TGCGCCAGCAGCTTAGGGACAGAAGGTTCACCCCTCCACTTT
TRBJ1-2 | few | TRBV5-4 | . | CASTRAGYGYTF | TGTGCCAGCACAAGGGCAGGCTATGGCTACACCTTC
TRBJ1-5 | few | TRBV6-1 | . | CASSVFGRQVQPQHF | TGTGCCAGCAGTGTTTTTGGAAGGCAGGTTCAGCCCCAGCATTTT
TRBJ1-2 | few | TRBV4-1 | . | CASSQAGQGYGYTF | TGCGCCAGCAGCCAAGCCGGACAAGGCTATGGCTACACCTTC
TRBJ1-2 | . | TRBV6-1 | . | CASSEVRRDGYTF | TGTGCCAGCAGTGAAGTCCGTAGAGACGGCTACACCTTC
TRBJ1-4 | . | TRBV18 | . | CASSVSQAEKLFF | TGTGCCAGCTCAGTCTCCCAAGCGGAAAAACTGTTTTTT
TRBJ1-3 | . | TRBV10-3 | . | CAITETGIGNTIYF | TGTGCCATCACCGAAACAGGGATAGGAAACACCATATATTTT
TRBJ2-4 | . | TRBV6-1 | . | CASVQAKNIQYF | TGTGCCAGCGTGCAAGCCAAAAACATTCAGTACTTC
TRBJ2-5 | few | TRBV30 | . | CAWSGSRGETQYF | TGTGCCTGGAGTGGCAGTCGGGGAGAGACCCAGTACTTC
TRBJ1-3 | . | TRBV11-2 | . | CASSFKRETQRGNTIYF | TGTGCCAGCAGCTTTAAACGGGAGACACAAAGGGGAAACACCATATATTTT
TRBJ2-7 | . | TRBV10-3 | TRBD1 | CAISSVPGQGLNSYEQYF | TGTGCCATCTCCTCCGTCCCGGGACAGGGTCTAAACTCCTACGAGCAGTACTTC
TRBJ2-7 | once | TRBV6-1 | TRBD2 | CASSEVLAGVSYEQYF | TGTGCCAGCAGTGAAGTACTAGCGGGGGTTTCCTACGAGCAGTACTTC
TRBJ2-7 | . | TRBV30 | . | CAWRAGGLPYEQYF | TGTGCCTGGAGAGCCGGGGGGCTCCCCTACGAGCAGTACTTC
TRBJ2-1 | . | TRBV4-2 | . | CASSQDVAVLESRPNNEQFF | TGTGCCAGCAGCCAAGATGTGGCGGTCCTGGAGTCCCGCCCGAACAATGAGCAGTTCTTC
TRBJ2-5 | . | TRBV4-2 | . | CASSQAGYAGETQYF | TGTGCCAGCAGCCAAGCCGGCTACGCTGGGGAGACCCAGTACTTC
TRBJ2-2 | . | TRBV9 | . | CASSPNVLNTGELFF | TGTGCCAGCAGCCCAAACGTGCTGAACACCGGGGAGCTGTTTTTT